This T cell receptor beta chain was documented in a study of cytomegalovirus exposure and HLA in healthy donors. Measured with immunoSEQ multiplex PCR; TCRdb has only the in-frame clones, and not every one. Among about 140,000 clones listed, approximately 85% were seen once. The germline V gene has CDR1 SGHVS and CDR2 FNYEAQ. Trimming cost V 5 bases and J 1 base, with 23 bases left between them. This CDR3 has 18 residues. This clonotype was sampled from a woman between 25 and 40 years old in good health and CMV-seronegative. The material sequenced was PBMCs. V and J are TRBV7-6 and TRBJ1-1; D possibly corresponds to TRBD1 (5 bases). The CDR3 DNA is TGTGCCAGCAGCATTGAGATGGCAGGGAGGGTCCCGAACACTGAAGCTTTCTTT. Its protein is CASSIEMAGRVPNTEAFF.